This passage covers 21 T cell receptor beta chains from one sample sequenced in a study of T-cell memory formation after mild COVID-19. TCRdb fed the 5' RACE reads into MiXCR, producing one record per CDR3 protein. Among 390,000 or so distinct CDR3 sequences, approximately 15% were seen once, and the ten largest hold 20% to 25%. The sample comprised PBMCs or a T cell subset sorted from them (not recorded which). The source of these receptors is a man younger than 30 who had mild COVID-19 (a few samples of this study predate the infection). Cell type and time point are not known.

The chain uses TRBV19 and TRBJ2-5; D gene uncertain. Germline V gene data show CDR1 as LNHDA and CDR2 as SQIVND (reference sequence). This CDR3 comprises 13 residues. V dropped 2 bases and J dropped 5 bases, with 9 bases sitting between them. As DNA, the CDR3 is TGTGCCAGTAGTATAATGTCAATGGAGACCCAGTACTTC. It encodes CASSIMSMETQYF.

The CDR3: CASSRIGGLVYGYTF. As DNA, the CDR3 is TGTGCCAGCAGTCGTATAGGGGGCTTGGTCTATGGCTACACCTTC. The rearrangement links TRBV27 to TRBJ1-2, with 7 bases identical to TRBD1. CDR1 is MNHEY and CDR2 is SMNVEV in the germline V gene (reference sequence). CDR3 length: 15 amino acids. With 5 bases clipped from V and 4 bases from J, the junction kept 10 bases outside the gene matches.

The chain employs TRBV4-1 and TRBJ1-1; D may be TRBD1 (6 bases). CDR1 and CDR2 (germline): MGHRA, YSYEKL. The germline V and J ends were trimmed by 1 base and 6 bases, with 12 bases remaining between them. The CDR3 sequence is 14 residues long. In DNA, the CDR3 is TGCGCCAGCAGCCAAGTATCGGGGGGCCCTGAAGCTTTCTTT. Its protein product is CASSQVSGGPEAFF.

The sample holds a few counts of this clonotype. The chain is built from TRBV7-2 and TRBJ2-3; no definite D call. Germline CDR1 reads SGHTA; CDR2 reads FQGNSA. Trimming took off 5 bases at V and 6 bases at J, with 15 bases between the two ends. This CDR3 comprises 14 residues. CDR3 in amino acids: CASSPRASADTQYF. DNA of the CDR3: TGTGCCAGCAGCCCCCGAGCTTCGGCGGATACGCAGTATTTT.

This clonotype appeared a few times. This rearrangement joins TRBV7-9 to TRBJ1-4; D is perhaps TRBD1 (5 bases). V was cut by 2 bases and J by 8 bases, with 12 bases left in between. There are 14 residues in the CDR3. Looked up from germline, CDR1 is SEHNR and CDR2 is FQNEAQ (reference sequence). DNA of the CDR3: TGTGCCAGCAGCTTACCCCAGGGAGGAGAAAAACTGTTTTTT. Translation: CASSLPQGGEKLFF.

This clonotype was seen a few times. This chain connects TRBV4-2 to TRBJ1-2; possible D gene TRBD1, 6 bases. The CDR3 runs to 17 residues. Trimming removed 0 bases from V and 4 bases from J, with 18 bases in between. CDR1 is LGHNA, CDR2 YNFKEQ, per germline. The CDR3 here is CASSQDLRDTNFYGYTF. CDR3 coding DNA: TGTGCCAGCAGCCAAGATCTAAGGGACACAAACTTCTATGGCTACACCTTC.

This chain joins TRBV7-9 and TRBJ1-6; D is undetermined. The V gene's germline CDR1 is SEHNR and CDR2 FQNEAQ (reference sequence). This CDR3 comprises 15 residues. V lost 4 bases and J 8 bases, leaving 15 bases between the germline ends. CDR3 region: CASSSTDPGHSPLHF. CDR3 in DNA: TGTGCCAGCAGCTCCACAGACCCGGGTCATTCACCCCTCCACTTT.

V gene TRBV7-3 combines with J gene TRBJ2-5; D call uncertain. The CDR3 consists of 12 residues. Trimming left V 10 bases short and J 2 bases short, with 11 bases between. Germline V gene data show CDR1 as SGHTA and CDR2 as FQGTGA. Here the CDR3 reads CATSYRQETQYF. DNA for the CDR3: TGTGCCACCTCTTACAGACAAGAGACCCAGTACTTC.

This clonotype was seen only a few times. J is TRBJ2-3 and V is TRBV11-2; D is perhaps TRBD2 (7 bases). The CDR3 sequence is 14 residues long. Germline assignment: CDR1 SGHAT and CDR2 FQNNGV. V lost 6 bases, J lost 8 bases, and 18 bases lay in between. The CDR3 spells CASSSGGPGPTQYF. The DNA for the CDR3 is TGTGCCAGCAGTTCCGGGGGGCCGGGTCCTACGCAGTATTTT. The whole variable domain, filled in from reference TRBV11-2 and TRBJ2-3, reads EAGVAQSPRYKIIEKRQSVAFWCNPISGHATLYWYQQILGQGPKLLIQFQNNGVVDDSQLPKDRFSAERLKGVDSTLKIQPAKLEDSAVYLCASSSGGPGPTQYFGPGTRLTVL.

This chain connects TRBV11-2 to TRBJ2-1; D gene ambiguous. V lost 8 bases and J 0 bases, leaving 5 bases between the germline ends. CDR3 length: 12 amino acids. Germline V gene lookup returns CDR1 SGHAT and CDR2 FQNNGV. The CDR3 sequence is CASGRSYNEQFF. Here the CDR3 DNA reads TGTGCCAGCGGGCGCTCCTACAATGAGCAGTTCTTC.

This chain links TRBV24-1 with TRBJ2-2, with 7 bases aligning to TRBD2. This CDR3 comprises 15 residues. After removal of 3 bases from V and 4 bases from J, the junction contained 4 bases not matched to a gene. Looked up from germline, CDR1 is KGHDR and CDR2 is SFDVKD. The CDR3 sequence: CATSDPSGPTGELFF. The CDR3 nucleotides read TGTGCCACCAGTGATCCTAGCGGACCCACCGGGGAGCTGTTTTTT.

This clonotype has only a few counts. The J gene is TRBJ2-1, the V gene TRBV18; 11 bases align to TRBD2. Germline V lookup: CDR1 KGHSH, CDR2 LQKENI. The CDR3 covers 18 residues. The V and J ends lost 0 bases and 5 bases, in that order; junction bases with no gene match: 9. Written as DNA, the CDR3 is TGTGCCAGCTCACCACCAGGGTTCGCTAGCGGGGGGAACAATGAGCAGTTCTTC. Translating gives CASSPPGFASGGNNEQFF.

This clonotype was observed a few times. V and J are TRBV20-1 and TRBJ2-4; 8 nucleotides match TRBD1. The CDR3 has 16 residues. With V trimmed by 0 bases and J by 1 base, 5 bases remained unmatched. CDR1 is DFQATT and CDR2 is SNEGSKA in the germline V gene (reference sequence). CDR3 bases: TGCAGTGCTAGAGATAAGGACAGGGAGGCCAAAAACATTCAGTACTTC. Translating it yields CSARDKDREAKNIQYF.

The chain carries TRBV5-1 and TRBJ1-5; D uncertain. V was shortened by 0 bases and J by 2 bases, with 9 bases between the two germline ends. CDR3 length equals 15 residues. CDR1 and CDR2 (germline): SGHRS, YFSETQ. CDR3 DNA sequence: TGCGCCAGCAGCTTGGATGGGTTGGGCAATCAGCCCCAGCATTTT. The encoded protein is CASSLDGLGNQPQHF.

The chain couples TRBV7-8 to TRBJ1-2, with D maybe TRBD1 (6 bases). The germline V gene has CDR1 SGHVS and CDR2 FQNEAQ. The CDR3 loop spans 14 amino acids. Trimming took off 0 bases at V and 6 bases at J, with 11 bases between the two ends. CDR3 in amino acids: CASSLAGGQDGYTF. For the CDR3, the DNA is TGTGCCAGCAGCTTAGCGGGGGGGCAGGATGGCTACACCTTC.

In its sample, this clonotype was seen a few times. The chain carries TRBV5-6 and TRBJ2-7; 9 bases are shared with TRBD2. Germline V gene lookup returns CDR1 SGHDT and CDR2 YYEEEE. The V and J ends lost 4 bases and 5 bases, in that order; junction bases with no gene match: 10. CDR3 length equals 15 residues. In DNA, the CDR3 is TGTGCCAGCAGCCACTATTGGACTAGCGTACACGAGCAGTACTTC. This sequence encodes CASSHYWTSVHEQYF.

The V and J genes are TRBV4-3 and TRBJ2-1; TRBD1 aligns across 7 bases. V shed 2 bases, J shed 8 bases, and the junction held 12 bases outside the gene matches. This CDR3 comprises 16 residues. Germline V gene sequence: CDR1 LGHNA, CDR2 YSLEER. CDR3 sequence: CASSQIQGENGDEQFF. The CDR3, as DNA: TGCGCCAGCAGCCAAATCCAGGGGGAAAACGGAGATGAGCAGTTCTTC.

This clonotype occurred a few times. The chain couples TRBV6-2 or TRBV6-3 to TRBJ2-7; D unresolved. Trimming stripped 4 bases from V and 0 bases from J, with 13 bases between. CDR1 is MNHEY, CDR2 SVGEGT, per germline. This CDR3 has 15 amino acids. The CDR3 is CASSFLSAPSYEQYV. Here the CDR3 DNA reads TGTGCCAGCAGTTTCCTCAGTGCTCCCTCCTACGAGCAGTACGTC.

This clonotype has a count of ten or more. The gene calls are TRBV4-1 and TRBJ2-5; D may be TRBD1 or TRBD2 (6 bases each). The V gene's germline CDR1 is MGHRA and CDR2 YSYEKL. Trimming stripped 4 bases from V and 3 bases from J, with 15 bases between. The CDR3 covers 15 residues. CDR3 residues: CASSLQGTYKETQYF. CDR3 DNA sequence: TGCGCCAGCAGCCTCCAGGGGACTTACAAAGAGACCCAGTACTTC.

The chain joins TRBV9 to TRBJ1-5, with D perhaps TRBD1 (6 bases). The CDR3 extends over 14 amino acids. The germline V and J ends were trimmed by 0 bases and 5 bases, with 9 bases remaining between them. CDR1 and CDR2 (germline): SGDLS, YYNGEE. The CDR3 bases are TGTGCCAGCAGCGTAGGGGGGGCTGATCAGCCCCAGCATTTT. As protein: CASSVGGADQPQHF.

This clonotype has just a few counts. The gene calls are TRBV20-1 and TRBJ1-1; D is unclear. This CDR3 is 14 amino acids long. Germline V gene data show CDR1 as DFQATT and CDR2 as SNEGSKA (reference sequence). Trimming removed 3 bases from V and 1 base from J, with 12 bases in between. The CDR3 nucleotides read TGCAGTGCTAGTCGCGCACAGTCGAACACTGAAGCTTTCTTT. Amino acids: CSASRAQSNTEAFF.